This TCR beta chain was identified during a study of CD8 T cells in ankylosing spondylitis. Study-level points and caveats: Several highly homologous variants made up a TCR beta motif that seemed to typify ankylosing spondylitis blood. Significant enrichment of disease-linked clones was reportedly seen in matched ankylosing spondylitis synovial fluid.

This clonotype occurred many times. The antigen is undetermined. Via MiXCR, TCRdb re-called the 5' RACE reads, giving one row per CDR3 protein. The table lists 250,000 or so distinct CDR3 sequences, about 24% of them singletons. Sequencing was carried out using blood, either unsorted or a sorted T cell fraction (not recorded which). This sequence was found in a male donor with ankylosing spondylitis or in good health (not recorded which).

CDR3 nucleotides: TGTGCCAGCAGTTATTCGGGGTGGGACACAGATACGCAGTATTTT. It encodes CASSYSGWDTDTQYF. The genes are TRBV6-5 and TRBJ2-3; D is perhaps TRBD2 (5 bases). Trimming stripped 3 bases from V and 2 bases from J, with 12 bases between. The V gene's germline CDR1 is MNHEY and CDR2 SVGAGI. The CDR3 consists of 15 residues.